The 6 T cell receptor beta chains below all came from one sample that was sequenced in a study of CXCR3-negative and CXCR3-positive naive CD8 T cells. Libraries were UMI-labeled 5' RACE TRB cDNA. TCRdb reprocessed the 5' RACE reads, keeping one entry per CDR3 protein, no DNA. This sample's table has over 5,500 distinct CDR3 sequences. Which antigens these TCRs recognize remains unknown. Broader study findings: CXCR3-positive naive cells had more hydrophobic TRB CDR3s than CXCR3-negative naive cells.

Sequencing was carried out using naive CXCR3+ CD8+ T cells from blood. Indicated subset: CD45RO-CCR7+CD27+CD95- naive CD8+ T cells expressing CXCR3 (TNR3+). These receptors originate from a human donor in good health. Some clones in this sample may be carry-over from other donors' samples.

This rearrangement joins TRBV29-1 to TRBJ2-1; the TCRdb D gene call, TRBD2, has no DNA to confirm it. The CDR3 has 13 amino acids. In germline, CDR1 is SQVTM, CDR2 ANQGSEA. The CDR3 loop is CSVLAGDENEQFF.

This clonotype ranks as medium-sized in terms of frequency. The CDR3 loop is CASMPRTGYEQYF. The chain has TRBV12-3 or TRBV12-4 and TRBJ2-7; TCRdb gives TRBD1 as the D gene, but with no DNA this cannot be confirmed. There are 13 residues in the CDR3.

V gene TRBV5-8 combines with J gene TRBJ2-3; TCRdb reports TRBD2, a call that lacks DNA to check it against. The CDR3 runs to 12 residues. Germline V gene data show CDR1 as SGHTS and CDR2 as YDEGEE. This CDR3 reads CASSLVAGEFYF.

The chain combines TRBV7-2 with TRBJ2-4; lacking DNA, the TRBD1 call made by TCRdb goes unchecked. CDR3 length equals 14 residues. Germline CDR1 reads SGHTA; CDR2 reads FQGNSA. The CDR3 protein is CASGQGWGKNIQYF.

The V and J genes are TRBV6-2 or TRBV6-3 and TRBJ2-3; the D call of TRBD1 rests on TCRdb alone, since no DNA is present to check it. Germline V gene sequence: CDR1 MNHEY, CDR2 SVGEGT. The CDR3 has 18 amino acids. CDR3 sequence: CASSYNLMTGINTDTQYF.

The genes are TRBV5-1 and TRBJ2-7; TCRdb names TRBD2, which stays unverified in the absence of DNA. This CDR3 spans 16 amino acids. Per the germline V gene, CDR1 is SGHRS and CDR2 is YFSETQ. The CDR3: CASSWTSGTSSYEQYF.